This TCR beta chain is drawn from a study of molecular identifiers for immune sequencing clone quantification. Sequencing libraries of naive CD8 cells derived from roughly 20,000 to 1,000,000 sorted cells with 10%, 30% or 50% RNA. TCR libraries were built in bulk with a published protocol and specific TCR primers. TCRdb independently ran MiXCR on the PCR reads; one entry per CDR3 protein. The sample lists around 470,000 distinct CDR3 sequences; around 21% were seen once. CDR1 is SGHRS and CDR2 is YFSETQ in the germline V gene. V lost 4 bases to trimming and J lost 9 bases, with 11 bases between them. This CDR3 region has 12 residues.

The sequence was obtained from a human donor in good health. Some libraries in this study had Jurkat cell RNA spiked in. The chain has TRBV5-1 and TRBJ2-1, with a possible D match to TRBD2 (7 bases). The sequenced material came from naive CD8+ T cells from blood, with Jurkat cell RNA spiked in. Stated subset: FACS-sorted CD8+CD4-CCR7+CD45RA+ naive T cells. CDR3 in amino acids: CASSIGGPEQFF. Here the CDR3 DNA reads TGCGCCAGCAGCATCGGGGGGCCTGAGCAGTTCTTC.